This T cell receptor (beta chain) was profiled in a study of blood T cells in healthy people across ages. This clonotype was seen a handful of times. V lost 5 bases to trimming and J lost 6 bases; unmatched junction nucleotides: 6. CDR3 size: 15 residues. Germline lookup yields CDR1 SGDLS and CDR2 YYNGEE. A sample-barcoded 5' primer and a J-beta primer mix were used in a second PCR of about 7 to 12 cycles. Each CDR3 protein is one row after TCRdb ran MiXCR on the 5' RACE reads. The sample yields about 560,000 distinct CDR3 sequences, about 27% seen once. This sample was also put to use in a study of T cells of mothers and their children.

This receptor was obtained from a boy between 2 and 10 years old in good health. Sequenced material: blood. The chain recombines TRBV9 with TRBJ2-1; 12 nucleotides line up with TRBD2. CDR3 DNA sequence: TGTGCCAGCAGTCTAGCGGGAGGGCCTCGCAATGAGCAGTTCTTC. This gives the protein CASSLAGGPRNEQFF.